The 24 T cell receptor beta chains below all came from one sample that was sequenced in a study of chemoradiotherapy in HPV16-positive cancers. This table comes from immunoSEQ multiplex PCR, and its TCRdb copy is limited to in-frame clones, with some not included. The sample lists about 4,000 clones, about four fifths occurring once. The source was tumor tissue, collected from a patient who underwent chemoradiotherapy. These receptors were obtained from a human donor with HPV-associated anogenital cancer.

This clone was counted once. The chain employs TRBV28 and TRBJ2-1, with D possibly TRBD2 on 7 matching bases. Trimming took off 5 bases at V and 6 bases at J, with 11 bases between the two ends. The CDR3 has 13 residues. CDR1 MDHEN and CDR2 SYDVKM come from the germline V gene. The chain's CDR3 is CASSQGGGNEQFF. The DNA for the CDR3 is TGTGCCAGCAGTCAGGGAGGGGGCAATGAGCAGTTCTTC.

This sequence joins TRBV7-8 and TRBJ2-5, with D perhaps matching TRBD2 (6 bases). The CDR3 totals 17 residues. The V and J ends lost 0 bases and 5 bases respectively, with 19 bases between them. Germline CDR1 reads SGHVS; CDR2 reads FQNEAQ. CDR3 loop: CASSLARGLEGWETQYF. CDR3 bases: TGTGCCAGCAGCTTAGCGCGCGGATTGGAGGGGTGGGAGACCCAGTACTTC.

Here the CDR3 reads CASSYPGQQGNEQFF. CDR3 bases: TGTGCCAGCAGTTACCCGGGACAGCAAGGCAATGAGCAGTTCTTC. The chain combines TRBV6-5 with TRBJ2-1, with TRBD1 identical over 7 bases. There are 15 residues in the CDR3. CDR1 and CDR2 from the germline V gene are MNHEY and SVGAGI. Trimming took 2 bases from V and 6 from J; bases not matched to a gene: 7.

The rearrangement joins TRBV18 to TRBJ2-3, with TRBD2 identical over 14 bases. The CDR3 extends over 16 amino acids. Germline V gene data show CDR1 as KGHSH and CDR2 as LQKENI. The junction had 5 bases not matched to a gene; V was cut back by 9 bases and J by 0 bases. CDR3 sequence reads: CASRTSGGTSTDTQYF. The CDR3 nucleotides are TGTGCCAGTCGGACTAGCGGGGGGACTAGCACAGATACGCAGTATTTT.

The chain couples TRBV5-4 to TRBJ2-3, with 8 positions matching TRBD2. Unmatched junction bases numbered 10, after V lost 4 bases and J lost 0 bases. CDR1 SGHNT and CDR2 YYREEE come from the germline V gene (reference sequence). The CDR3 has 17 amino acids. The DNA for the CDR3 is TGTGCCAGCAGCGTCGGGGGGGGGAAGAGGAGCACAGATACGCAGTATTTT. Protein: CASSVGGGKRSTDTQYF.

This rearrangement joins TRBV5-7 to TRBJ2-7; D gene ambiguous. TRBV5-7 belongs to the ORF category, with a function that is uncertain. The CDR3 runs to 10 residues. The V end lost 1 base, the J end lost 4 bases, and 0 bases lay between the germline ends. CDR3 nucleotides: TGTGCCAGCAGCTTGTACGAGCAGTACTTC. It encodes CASSLYEQYF.

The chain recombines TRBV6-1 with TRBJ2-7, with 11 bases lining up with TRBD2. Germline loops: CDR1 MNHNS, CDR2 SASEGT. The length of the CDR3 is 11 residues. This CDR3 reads CATSGAYEQYF. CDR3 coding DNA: TGTGCGACTAGCGGGGCCTACGAGCAGTACTTC.

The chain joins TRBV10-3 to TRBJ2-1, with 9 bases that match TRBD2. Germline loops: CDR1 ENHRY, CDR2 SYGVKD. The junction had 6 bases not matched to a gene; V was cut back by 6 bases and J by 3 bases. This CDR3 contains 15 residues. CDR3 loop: CAIRGAGGDYNEQFF. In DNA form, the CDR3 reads TGTGCCATCAGGGGAGCGGGGGGAGACTACAATGAGCAGTTCTTC.

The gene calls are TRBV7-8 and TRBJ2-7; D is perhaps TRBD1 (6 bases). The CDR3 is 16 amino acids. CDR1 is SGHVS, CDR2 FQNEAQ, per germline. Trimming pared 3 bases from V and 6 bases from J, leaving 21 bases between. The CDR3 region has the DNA TGTGCCAGCAGCTTCATATTAGGGGGACCGCCGTCCGAGCAGTACTTC. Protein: CASSFILGGPPSEQYF.

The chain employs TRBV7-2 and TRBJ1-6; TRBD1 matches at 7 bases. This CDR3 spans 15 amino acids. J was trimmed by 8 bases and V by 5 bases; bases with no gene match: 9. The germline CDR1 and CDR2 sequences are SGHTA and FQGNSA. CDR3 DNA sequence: TGTGCCAGCAGCCCAGGGACAGCGCTTGATTCACCCCTCCACTTT. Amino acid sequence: CASSPGTALDSPLHF.

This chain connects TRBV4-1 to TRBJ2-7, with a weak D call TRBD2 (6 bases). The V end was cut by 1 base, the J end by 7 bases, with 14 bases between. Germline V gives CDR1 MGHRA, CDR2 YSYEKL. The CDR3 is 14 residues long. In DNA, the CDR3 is TGCGCCAGCAGCCAAGTGGAGGGATCGAGAGAGCAGTACTTC. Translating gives CASSQVEGSREQYF.

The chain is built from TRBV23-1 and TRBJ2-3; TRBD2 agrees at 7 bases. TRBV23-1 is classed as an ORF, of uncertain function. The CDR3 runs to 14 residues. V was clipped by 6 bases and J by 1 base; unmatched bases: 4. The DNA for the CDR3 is TGCGCCAGCAGCCGGGACTACTGCACAGATACGCAGTATTTT. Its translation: CASSRDYCTDTQYF.

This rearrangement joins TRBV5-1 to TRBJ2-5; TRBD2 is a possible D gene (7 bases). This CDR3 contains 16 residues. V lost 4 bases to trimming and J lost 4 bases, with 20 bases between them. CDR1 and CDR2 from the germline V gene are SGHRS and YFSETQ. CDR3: CASSLDGGGQGETQYF. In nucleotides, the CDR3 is TGCGCCAGCAGCCTGGACGGCGGGGGCCAAGGAGAGACCCAGTACTTC. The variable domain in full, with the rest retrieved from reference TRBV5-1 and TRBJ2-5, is KAGVTQTPRYLIKTRGQQVTLSCSPISGHRSVSWYQQTPGQGLQFLFEYFSETQRNKGNFPGRFSGRQFSNSRSEMNVSTLELGDSALYLCASSLDGGGQGETQYFGPGTRLLVL.

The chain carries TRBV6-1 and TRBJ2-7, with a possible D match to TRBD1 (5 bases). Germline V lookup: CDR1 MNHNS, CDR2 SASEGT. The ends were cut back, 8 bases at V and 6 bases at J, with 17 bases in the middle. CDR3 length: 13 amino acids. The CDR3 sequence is CASGIGAPSEQYF. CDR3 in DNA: TGTGCCAGCGGCATAGGGGCCCCTTCCGAGCAGTACTTC.

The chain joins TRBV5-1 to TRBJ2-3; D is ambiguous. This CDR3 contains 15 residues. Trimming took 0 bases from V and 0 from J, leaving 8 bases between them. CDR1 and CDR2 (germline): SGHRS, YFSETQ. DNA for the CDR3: TGCGCCAGCAGCTTGGGGCCACGAAGCACAGATACGCAGTATTTT. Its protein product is CASSLGPRSTDTQYF.

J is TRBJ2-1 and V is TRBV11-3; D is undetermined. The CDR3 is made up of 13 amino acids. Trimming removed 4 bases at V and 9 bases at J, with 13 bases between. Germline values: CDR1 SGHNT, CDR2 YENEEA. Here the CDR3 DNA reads TGTGCCAGCAGCTCCCCCGGTACGGTTGAGCAGTTCTTC. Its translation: CASSSPGTVEQFF. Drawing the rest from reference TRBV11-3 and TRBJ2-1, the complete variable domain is EAGVVQSPRYKIIEKKQPVAFWCNPISGHNTLYWYLQNLGQGPELLIRYENEEAVDDSQLPKDRFSAERLKGVDSTLKIQPAELGDSAVYLCASSSPGTVEQFFGPGTRLTVL.

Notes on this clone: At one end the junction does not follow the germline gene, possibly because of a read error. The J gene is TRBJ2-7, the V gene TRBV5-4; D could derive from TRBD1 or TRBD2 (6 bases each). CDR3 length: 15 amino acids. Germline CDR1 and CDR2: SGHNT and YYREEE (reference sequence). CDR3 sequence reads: CASSLLFGGSHEQYF. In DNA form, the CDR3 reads TGTGCCAGCAGTCTCCTCTTCGGGGGCTCCCACGAGCAGTACTTC. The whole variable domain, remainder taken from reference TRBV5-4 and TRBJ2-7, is ETGVTQSPTHLIKTRGQQVTLRCSSQSGHNTVSWYQQALGQGPQFIFQYYREEENGRGNFPPRFSGLQFPNYSSELNVNALELDDSALYLCASSLLFGGSHEQYFGPGTRLTVT.

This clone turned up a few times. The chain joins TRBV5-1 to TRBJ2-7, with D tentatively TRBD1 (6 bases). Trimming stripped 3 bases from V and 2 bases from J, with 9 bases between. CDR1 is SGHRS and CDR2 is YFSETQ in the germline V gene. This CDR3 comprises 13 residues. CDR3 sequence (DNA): TGCGCCAGCAGCTGGGACAAGGCCTACGAGCAGTACTTC. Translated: CASSWDKAYEQYF.

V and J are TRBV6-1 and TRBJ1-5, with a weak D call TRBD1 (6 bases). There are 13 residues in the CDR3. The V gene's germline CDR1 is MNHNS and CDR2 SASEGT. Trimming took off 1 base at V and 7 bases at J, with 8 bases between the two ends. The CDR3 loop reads CASSEDGGQPQHF. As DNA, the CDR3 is TGTGCCAGCAGTGAAGACGGGGGCCAGCCCCAGCATTTT.

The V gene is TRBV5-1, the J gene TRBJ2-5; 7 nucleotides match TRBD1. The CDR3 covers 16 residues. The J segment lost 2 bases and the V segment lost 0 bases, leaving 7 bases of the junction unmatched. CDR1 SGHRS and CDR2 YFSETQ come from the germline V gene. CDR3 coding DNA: TGCGCCAGCAGCTTGGGGGGACAGAACGGTCAAGAGACCCAGTACTTC. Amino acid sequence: CASSLGGQNGQETQYF.

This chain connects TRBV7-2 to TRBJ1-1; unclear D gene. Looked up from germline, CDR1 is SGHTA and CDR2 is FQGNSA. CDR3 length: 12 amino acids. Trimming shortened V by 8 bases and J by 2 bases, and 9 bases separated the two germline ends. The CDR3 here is CASENPNTEAFF. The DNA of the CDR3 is TGTGCCAGCGAGAACCCTAACACTGAAGCTTTCTTT.

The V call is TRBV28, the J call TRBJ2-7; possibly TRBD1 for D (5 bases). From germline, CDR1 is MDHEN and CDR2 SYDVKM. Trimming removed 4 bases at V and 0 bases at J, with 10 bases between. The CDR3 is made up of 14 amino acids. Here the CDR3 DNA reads TGTGCCAGCAGTTCCCAGGGCGGCTCCTACGAGCAGTACTTC. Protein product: CASSSQGGSYEQYF.

CDR3 bases: TGTGCCAGCAGTTTATTACGGGTTAGCAATCAGCCCCAGCATTTT. Protein sequence: CASSLLRVSNQPQHF. The chain combines TRBV28 with TRBJ1-5; no firm D call. Looked up from germline, CDR1 is MDHEN and CDR2 is SYDVKM. V lost 1 base and J lost 0, with 7 bases in between. This CDR3 region has 15 residues.

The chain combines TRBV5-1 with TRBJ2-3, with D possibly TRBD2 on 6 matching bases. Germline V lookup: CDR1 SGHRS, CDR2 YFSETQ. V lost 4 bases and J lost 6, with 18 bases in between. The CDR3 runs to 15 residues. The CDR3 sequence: CASSRTGDGVDTQYF. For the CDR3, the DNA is TGCGCCAGCAGCAGAACGGGGGACGGAGTGGATACGCAGTATTTT.